The clone carrying this T cell receptor beta chain was found a few times. In the original processing: ImmunoSEQ output lacked quality scores and full-length reads, limiting matched filtering. Sequencing was performed with immunoSEQ multiplex PCR; in TCRdb, only in-frame clones are kept and a portion is missing. The D gene and trimming were derived from the DNA, and the V and J assignments and clone size from that table. The repertoire holds 1.4 million or so clones, 97% to 99% seen once, with around 0.38% in the top ten. CDR1 and CDR2 (germline): MDHEN, SYDVKM. The CDR3 has 13 amino acids. Trimming took 8 bases from V and 7 from J; bases not matched to a gene: 10. These data come from a study of shared clonotypes between healthy human individuals.

The receptor was isolated from a man between 25 and 39 years old in good health. The sequenced sample was naive CD4+ T cells sorted from blood. The subset is: CD45RA+ positively selected. The chain uses TRBV28 and TRBJ1-2; 7 positions agree with TRBD1. For the CDR3, the DNA is TGTGCCAGCCTACAGCAGCAGGGGGGTGGCTACACCTTC. The encoded protein is CASLQQQGGGYTF.